The 24 T cell receptor beta chains below all came from one sample that was sequenced in a study of blood T cells in healthy people across ages (dated by TCRdb to 2014 to 2015). The method behind the library was 5' RACE. Sequenced using an Illumina HiSeq 2500. A second PCR of roughly 7 to 12 cycles was run with a J-beta primer mix and a sample-barcoded 5' primer. Starting from the raw public reads, TCRdb applied fastp trimming at Q25, assembled clones with MiXCR and retained in-frame beta chains. Duplicate CDR3 protein sequences are folded into a single record with the most common DNA and genes. A total of about 620,000 distinct CDR3 sequences appear in this sample, more than 45% of them only once. The top ten hold roughly 14% of the sample. The sample taken for sequencing was blood. These TCRs come from a woman of 80 years or more in good health.

This clonotype was seen many times. This chain connects TRBV18 to TRBJ2-1; 12 nucleotides align to TRBD2. CDR1 KGHSH and CDR2 LQKENI come from the germline V gene. After removal of 1 base from V and 4 bases from J, the junction contained 8 bases not matched to a gene. The CDR3 is 18 residues long. This CDR3 is CASSPLTPGLAGYNEQFF. CDR3 bases: TGTGCCAGCTCACCACTTACGCCGGGACTAGCGGGTTACAATGAGCAGTTCTTC.

As concerns this clonotype: A junction boundary mismatches the germline segment, possibly from a read error. The V gene is TRBV5-5, the J gene TRBJ1-4, with 8 bases that match TRBD1. Germline CDR1 SGHKS, CDR2 YYEKEE (reference sequence). The CDR3 runs to 16 residues. CDR3 DNA: TGTGCCTGCAGCTCTGGACAGGGATCGACTAATGAAAAACTGTTTTTT. Translated, it gives CACSSGQGSTNEKLFF.

The chain joins TRBV20-1 to TRBJ2-1; D gene ambiguous. The ends were cut back, 7 bases at V and 6 bases at J, with 19 bases in the middle. The CDR3 runs to 14 residues. The V gene's germline CDR1 is DFQATT and CDR2 SNEGSKA (reference sequence). The chain's CDR3 is CSVPDTWNPNEQFF. CDR3 coding DNA: TGCAGTGTACCAGACACCTGGAACCCCAATGAGCAGTTCTTC.

J is TRBJ1-2 and V is TRBV28; 7 nucleotides align to TRBD1. The J segment lost 4 bases and the V segment lost 4 bases, leaving 6 bases of the junction unmatched. CDR1 is MDHEN and CDR2 is SYDVKM in the germline V gene. This CDR3 comprises 14 residues. This CDR3 is CASSSGQTRYGYTF. CDR3 DNA sequence: TGTGCCAGCAGTTCGGGACAGACCCGCTATGGCTACACCTTC.

This clonotype came up many times. This chain uses TRBV29-1 with TRBJ2-1; 7 nucleotides match TRBD1. V lost 6 bases and J lost 0; bases outside the gene matches: 2. The CDR3 is 13 amino acids. The germline CDR1 and CDR2 sequences are SQVTM and ANQGSEA. CDR3 in DNA: TGCAGCGTAGGACAGGACTCCTACAATGAGCAGTTCTTC. This encodes CSVGQDSYNEQFF.

The rearrangement uses TRBV21-1 and TRBJ2-7; the table's D call, TRBD1, was not checked against the DNA. TRBV21-1 is designated a pseudogene. This CDR3 has 16 amino acids. The DNA of the CDR3 is TGTGCCAGCAGCAAAAAGGGGAAAGAAGTATCCTACGAGCAGTACTTC. This sequence encodes CASSKKGKEVSYEQYF.

This rearrangement joins TRBV30 to TRBJ1-2; D may be TRBD1 (5 bases). The CDR3 consists of 18 residues. Deletions cut 1 base from V and 4 bases from J, with 25 bases between. From germline, CDR1 is GTSNPN and CDR2 SVGIG (reference sequence). As DNA, the CDR3 is TGTGCCTGGAGTGAGGGGCTTCTCAGGCCGGTAAGGGTCTATGGCTACACCTTC. Residues: CAWSEGLLRPVRVYGYTF.

The chain employs TRBV20-1 and TRBJ2-1; possibly TRBD2 for D (6 bases). The CDR3 has 15 residues. V was clipped by 1 base and J by 0 bases, with 10 bases between them. CDR1 is DFQATT and CDR2 is SNEGSKA in the germline V gene (reference sequence). CDR3 region: CSARVFGSSYNEQFF. Written as DNA, the CDR3 is TGCAGTGCTAGAGTATTCGGGAGCTCCTACAATGAGCAGTTCTTC.

This rearrangement joins TRBV20-1 to TRBJ2-5; D is possibly TRBD2 (5 bases). Trimming took 4 bases from V and 3 from J, leaving 12 bases between them. The CDR3 extends over 13 amino acids. Per the germline V gene, CDR1 is DFQATT and CDR2 is SNEGSKA (reference sequence). CDR3 in amino acids: CSAMRTGEETQYF. CDR3 nucleotides: TGCAGTGCTATGAGGACTGGAGAAGAGACCCAGTACTTC.

The chain carries TRBV5-1 and TRBJ2-3, with D unresolved. This CDR3 region has 16 residues. The V end was cut by 3 bases, the J end by 0 bases, with 14 bases between. Germline V lookup: CDR1 SGHRS, CDR2 YFSETQ. The CDR3 reads CASSWGATSSTDTQYF. The DNA of the CDR3 is TGCGCCAGCAGCTGGGGTGCGACCTCTAGCACAGATACGCAGTATTTT.

The chain carries TRBV9 and TRBJ1-2; D remains ambiguous. Germline CDR1 and CDR2: SGDLS and YYNGEE. This CDR3 spans 15 amino acids. Deletions cut 0 bases from V and 4 bases from J, with 13 bases between. The DNA of the CDR3 is TGTGCCAGCAGCGTAGGCCCAGATTCGGGCTATGGCTACACCTTC. Protein sequence: CASSVGPDSGYGYTF.

Concerning this clonotype itself: This could be a read error, since a much larger clone is one nucleotide away. The CDR3 sequence: CACSLRWYEQFF. CDR3 DNA: TGTGCCTGCAGCCTACGGTGGTATGAGCAGTTCTTC. This sequence joins TRBV7-8 and TRBJ2-1, with no clear D. CDR1 is SGHVS, CDR2 FQNEAQ, per germline. CDR3 length: 12 amino acids.

This clonotype was counted many times. The chain links TRBV10-3 to TRBJ2-3, with D unclear. The germline V gene has CDR1 ENHRY and CDR2 SYGVKD. Trimming pared 4 bases from V and 0 bases from J, leaving 14 bases between. The CDR3 loop spans 16 amino acids. Written as DNA, the CDR3 is TGTGCCATCAGTGCCGTGGGCAGGACGAGCACAGATACGCAGTATTTT. This codes for CAISAVGRTSTDTQYF.

This clonotype was seen a single time. V is TRBV20-1 and J is TRBJ2-4; 8 bases agree with TRBD2. With 0 bases clipped from V and 2 bases from J, the junction kept 3 bases outside the gene matches. Germline V CDR1 and CDR2: DFQATT, SNEGSKA (reference sequence). This CDR3 contains 15 residues. CDR3 bases: TGCAGTGCTAGAGAAGCGGGAGTGCCCAAAAACATTCAGTACTTC. Translating it yields CSAREAGVPKNIQYF.

This clonotype has at least ten counts. The chain is built from TRBV11-2 and TRBJ2-3, with a tentative D call TRBD1 (6 bases). CDR3 size: 15 residues. The germline V gene has CDR1 SGHAT and CDR2 FQNNGV. V was trimmed by 4 bases and J by 0 bases, leaving 11 bases between them. The CDR3 is CASSSRTVSTDTQYF. CDR3 nucleotide sequence: TGTGCCAGCAGCTCCCGGACAGTGAGCACAGATACGCAGTATTTT.

V gene TRBV15 combines with J gene TRBJ2-4; 7 bases are a match to TRBD2. The DNA matches TRBJ2-5 better at its end, which makes the J call doubtful. Germline CDR1 and CDR2: LNHNV and YYDKDF (reference sequence). The CDR3 consists of 14 residues. The CDR3 here is CATSRGEGKKTQYF. The CDR3 region has the DNA TGTGCCACCAGCAGAGGGGAGGGGAAAAAGACCCAGTACTTC.

Worth noting for this clonotype: Given a much more abundant clone one base away, this may be a read error. The V call is TRBV15, the J call TRBJ2-1; D call uncertain. The length of the CDR3 is 12 residues. The germline CDR1 and CDR2 sequences are LNHNV and YYDKDF (reference sequence). V lost 5 bases and J lost 12, with 14 bases in between. Here the CDR3 reads CATSSDFYGQFF. In nucleotides, the CDR3 is TGTGCCACCAGCTCCGACTTCTATGGGCAGTTCTTC.

This clonotype occurred many times. The V call is TRBV15, the J call TRBJ2-1; D ambiguous. Germline assignment: CDR1 LNHNV and CDR2 YYDKDF (reference sequence). Trimming removed 0 bases from V and 3 bases from J, with 6 bases in between. This CDR3 contains 14 residues. DNA of the CDR3: TGTGCCACCAGCAGAGATCCAAGCTACAATGAGCAGTTCTTC. Its translation: CATSRDPSYNEQFF.

J is TRBJ2-1 and V is TRBV14; tentative D call: TRBD2 (6 bases). CDR3 length equals 15 residues. CDR1 and CDR2 from the germline V gene are SGHDN and FVKESK. Deletions cut 4 bases from V and 4 bases from J, with 14 bases between. The DNA for the CDR3 is TGTGCCAGCAGCCTCCGCCGGGAGACATACAATGAGCAGTTCTTC. Amino acid sequence: CASSLRRETYNEQFF.

The V call is TRBV5-5, the J call TRBJ2-7; D is possibly TRBD2 (6 bases). The tail of the sequence fits TRBJ2-5 better, so the J call may be wrong. CDR3 length: 17 residues. CDR1 is SGHKS and CDR2 is YYEKEE in the germline V gene (reference sequence). The CDR3 reads CASSLQGWASETETQYF. The CDR3 nucleotides read TGTGCCAGCAGCTTGCAGGGTTGGGCTAGCGAGACAGAGACCCAGTACTTC.

Remarks on this clonotype: A read error is likely, as this CDR3 ends without the conserved phenylalanine or tryptophan. The chain links TRBV24-1 to TRBJ2-1; no definite D call. The DNA end is a closer match to TRBJ2-7, so the J assignment may be wrong. The CDR3 is 13 amino acids. Germline lookup yields CDR1 KGHDR and CDR2 SFDVKD. The CDR3 DNA sequence: TGTGCCACCAGTGACCCAAACAGCTACGAGCAGTACTCC. Residues: CATSDPNSYEQYS.

Note on this clonotype: This could be a read error, since a much larger clone is one nucleotide away. V gene TRBV21-1 combines with J gene TRBJ2-5; TRBD1 is the table's D call and was not checked against the DNA. TRBV21-1 is a documented pseudogene. This CDR3 spans 16 amino acids. The DNA of the CDR3 is TGTGCCAGCAGCAAGACCCGGGACTGGGGACAAGAGACCCAGTACTTC. It yields the protein CASSKTRDWGQETQYF.

In this sample, this clonotype turned up many times. The V gene is TRBV6-1, the J gene TRBJ2-1; TRBD2 matches at 7 bases. J lost 2 bases, V lost 6 bases, and 13 bases had no gene match. The CDR3 consists of 17 residues. Per the germline V gene, CDR1 is MNHNS and CDR2 is SASEGT. As DNA, the CDR3 is TGTGCCAGCAGCCCGATCTCACCGGGACTACCCTACAATGAGCAGTTCTTC. Its translation is CASSPISPGLPYNEQFF.

At least ten counts were recorded for this clonotype. The CDR3 region has the DNA TGCAGTGCTACCGAGCCCTACAATGAGCAGTTCTTC. Translation: CSATEPYNEQFF. The chain employs TRBV20-1 and TRBJ2-1; no clear D gene. Trimming removed 4 bases at V and 2 bases at J, with 6 bases between. The CDR3 is 12 residues long. Germline V gives CDR1 DFQATT, CDR2 SNEGSKA (reference sequence).